This is a list of T cell receptor beta chains from one sample in a study of blood T cell repertoires in COVID-19. TCRdb keeps only in-frame clones here, not all; method: immunoSEQ multiplex PCR. The table shows approximately 110,000 clones, with 85% to 90% occurring only once. Sequenced sample: peripheral blood. The receptors were gathered from a woman aged 45-60 years with active or convalescent COVID-19. CDR3s include the opening cysteine and the closing phenylalanine or tryptophan. D genes are given only for firm matches.

J	D	V	DNA	CDR3
TRBJ2-5	.	TRBV27	TGTGCCAGCAGTTTATCGGGGGTTAGCGGAGAGACCCAGTACTTC	CASSLSGVSGETQYF
TRBJ2-3	.	TRBV19	TGTGCCAGCCTGCCTACAGGGACAGATACGCAGTATTTT	CASLPTGTDTQYF
TRBJ2-7	TRBD1	TRBV24-1	TGTGCCACCAGTGATTGGACAGGTAACGAGCAGTACTTC	CATSDWTGNEQYF
TRBJ1-5	.	TRBV28	TGTGCCAGCAGCCGCGGGGGGGGTAATCAGCCCCAGCATTTT	CASSRGGGNQPQHF
TRBJ1-5	.	TRBV5-8	TGTGCCAGCAGGCCCGGGTGGGTGCCCAATCAGCCCCAGCATTTT	CASRPGWVPNQPQHF
TRBJ2-1	.	TRBV5-8	TGTGCCAGCAGCTTAGGGACTTATATCTCCTACAATGAGCAGTTCTTC	CASSLGTYISYNEQFF
TRBJ1-4	.	TRBV7-6	TGTGCCAGCAGCTTAAACCCGTGGGGGACTGAAACTAATGAAAAACTGTTTTTT	CASSLNPWGTETNEKLFF
TRBJ2-7	TRBD2	TRBV19	TGTGCCAGTAGTCCTCCTAGCGGGAGACCCTACGAGCAGTACTTC	CASSPPSGRPYEQYF
TRBJ1-1	TRBD1	TRBV10-3	TGTGCCACCGGGACAGGGGTCATGAACACTGAAGCTTTCTTT	CATGTGVMNTEAFF
TRBJ2-1	TRBD2	TRBV5-4	TGTGCCAGCAGCTTCAGCGGGAGGTACAATGAGCAGTTCTTC	CASSFSGRYNEQFF
TRBJ2-1	.	TRBV30	TGTGCCTGGGGACTCCTCAATGAGCAGTTCTTC	CAWGLLNEQFF
TRBJ2-1	.	TRBV15	TGTGCCACCAGCAGAGATAGCTTTGATGAGCAGTTCTTC	CATSRDSFDEQFF
TRBJ2-7	.	TRBV11-2	TGTGCCAGCAGCCAACTAACCAATGTACCTTCCTACGAGCAGTACTTC	CASSQLTNVPSYEQYF